The 26 T cell receptor beta chains given below trace back to one sample, sequenced in a study of blood T cell repertoires in COVID-19. Assay used: immunoSEQ multiplex PCR; TCRdb lists only in-frame clones, some missing. The sample has under 150,000 clones; around 85% are singletons. Sample: peripheral blood. The receptors stem from a woman aged 60-70 years with COVID-19, enrolled during active disease.

The chain has TRBV21-1 and TRBJ2-7; the D call of TRBD1 is as the table states it, not checked on the DNA. TRBV21-1 is assigned pseudogene status. The CDR3 consists of 23 residues. CDR3: CASSKDGNDGLLALGDSSYEQYF. The CDR3, as DNA: TGTGCCAGCAGCAAAGATGGCAATGACGGTTTACTCGCGCTTGGGGACAGTTCCTACGAGCAGTACTTC.

CDR3 DNA: TGTGCCAGCAGTTACTTCTCGGGTTTTGGCTACACCTTC. Its translation is CASSYFSGFGYTF. The rearrangement joins TRBV6-5 to TRBJ1-2; D uncertain. The V and J ends lost 1 base and 7 bases respectively, with 10 bases between them. Germline-derived CDR1 and CDR2 are MNHEY and SVGAGI. This CDR3 contains 13 residues.

The V and J genes are TRBV4-3 and TRBJ1-3, with D perhaps matching TRBD1 (5 bases). This CDR3 contains 15 residues. The V and J ends lost 1 base and 1 base respectively, with 8 bases between them. The germline V gene has CDR1 LGHNA and CDR2 YSLEER. Here the CDR3 DNA reads TGCGCCAGCAGCCAAGGACAGTCTTCTGGAAACACCATATATTTT. This sequence encodes CASSQGQSSGNTIYF.

The chain carries TRBV7-3 and TRBJ1-1; 7 positions match TRBD1. CDR1 and CDR2 (germline): SGHTA, FQGTGA. The V gene end was trimmed by 5 bases and the J gene end by 6 bases; junction bases not matched to a gene: 9. The CDR3 is 14 amino acids. CDR3 sequence reads: CASSSRRDSPEAFF. The DNA of the CDR3 is TGTGCCAGCAGCAGCCGACGGGACAGCCCTGAAGCTTTCTTT.

The V call is TRBV4-3, the J call TRBJ1-2, with D possibly TRBD1 on 6 matching bases. This CDR3 contains 15 residues. The germline V and J ends were trimmed by 3 bases and 6 bases, with 17 bases remaining between them. Germline loops: CDR1 LGHNA, CDR2 YSLEER. CDR3 sequence: CASSQMGGQLDGYTF. The CDR3, as DNA: TGCGCCAGCAGCCAGATGGGCGGACAGTTAGATGGCTACACCTTC.

The CDR3 protein is CASSPEITGANTEAFF. The CDR3 DNA is TGCGCCAGCAGCCCCGAAATAACAGGAGCTAACACTGAAGCTTTCTTT. The chain combines TRBV5-1 with TRBJ1-1; possible D gene TRBD1, 5 bases. The CDR3 runs 16 residues. Germline V lookup: CDR1 SGHRS, CDR2 YFSETQ. Trimming stripped 4 bases from V and 2 bases from J, with 18 bases between. The full variable domain, its missing parts supplied by reference TRBV5-1 and TRBJ1-1, is KAGVTQTPRYLIKTRGQQVTLSCSPISGHRSVSWYQQTPGQGLQFLFEYFSETQRNKGNFPGRFSGRQFSNSRSEMNVSTLELGDSALYLCASSPEITGANTEAFFGQGTRLTVV.

The CDR3 coding sequence is TGCGCCAGCAGCCAAGAGACGCCTCAGGATTCACCCCTCCACTTT. Its protein is CASSQETPQDSPLHF. The rearrangement uses TRBV4-1 and TRBJ1-6; no clear D gene. V dropped 0 bases and J dropped 8 bases, with 11 bases sitting between them. Germline CDR1 and CDR2: MGHRA and YSYEKL. There are 15 residues in the CDR3.

About this clone: The sample has other DNA sequences that encode this CDR3 too. V is TRBV12-3 or TRBV12-4 and J is TRBJ1-6, with TRBD1 as a possible D gene (6 bases). This CDR3 comprises 13 residues. V was cut by 4 bases and J by 10 bases, with 11 bases left in between. CDR3 in DNA: TGTGCCAGCAGTTCCGGACAGAGATCACCCCTCCACTTT. Encoded protein: CASSSGQRSPLHF.

The genes are TRBV30 and TRBJ1-3; the D is unclear. The V end was cut by 1 base, the J end by 4 bases, with 11 bases between. CDR3 length equals 14 residues. Per the germline V gene, CDR1 is GTSNPN and CDR2 is SVGIG (reference sequence). The CDR3 DNA reads as TGTGCCTGGAGTGGGGAGAGGCCCGGAAACACCATATATTTT. Translated, it gives CAWSGERPGNTIYF.

This chain uses TRBV9 with TRBJ2-1; 10 positions agree with TRBD1. Unmatched junction bases numbered 2, after V lost 4 bases and J lost 4 bases. The CDR3 spans 14 residues. Germline CDR1 SGDLS, CDR2 YYNGEE. This chain's CDR3 is CASSRDRGYNEQFF. The CDR3, as DNA: TGTGCCAGCAGCCGGGACAGGGGTTACAATGAGCAGTTCTTC. Supplemented by reference TRBV9 and TRBJ2-1, the full variable domain reads DSGVTQTPKHLITATGQRVTLRCSPRSGDLSVYWYQQSLDQGLQFLIQYYNGEERAKGNILERFSAQQFPDLHSELNLSSLELGDSALYFCASSRDRGYNEQFFGPGTRLTVL.

The CDR3, as DNA: TGTGCCAGCAGCCTGACGACCCGTCAGGTTAATTCACCCCTCCACTTT. Translation gives CASSLTTRQVNSPLHF. This rearrangement joins TRBV7-8 to TRBJ1-6; D gene ambiguous. CDR3 size: 16 residues. Per germline, CDR1 SGHVS and CDR2 FQNEAQ. Trimming left V 5 bases short and J 6 bases short, with 17 bases between. Based on the CDR3 plus reference TRBV7-8 and TRBJ1-6, the full variable domain is GAGVSQSPRYKVAKRGQDVALRCDPISGHVSLFWYQQALGQGPEFLTYFQNEAQLDKSGLPSDRFFAERPEGSVSTLKIQRTQQEDSAVYLCASSLTTRQVNSPLHFGNGTRLTVT.

On this clone itself: The junction and the germline gene differ at one end; a read error may be behind it. V usage is TRBV7-7 and J usage is TRBJ2-2; D uncertain. There are 15 residues in the CDR3. The V gene's germline CDR1 is SSHAT and CDR2 FNYEAQ (reference sequence). CDR3 coding DNA: TGTGCTAGCAGACGCTACCCCCAGAACACCGGGGAGCTGTTTTTT. As protein: CASRRYPQNTGELFF.

This clone showed up just once. This chain joins TRBV5-1 and TRBJ1-5, with D tentatively TRBD1 (5 bases). The V end lost 4 bases, the J end lost 4 bases, and 12 bases lay between the germline ends. CDR1 and CDR2 (germline): SGHRS, YFSETQ. The CDR3 extends over 14 amino acids. The CDR3 DNA reads TGCGCCAGCAGCACCGGACAACAAAATCAGCCCCAGCATTTT. This gives the protein CASSTGQQNQPQHF.

The rearrangement uses TRBV5-1 and TRBJ1-6; the match to TRBD1 covers 10 bases. Losses at the gene ends were 4 bases for V and 10 bases for J; bases not matched to a gene: 8. In germline, CDR1 is SGHRS, CDR2 YFSETQ. This CDR3 spans 15 amino acids. CDR3 sequence: CASSPSGTGDSPLHF. The CDR3 coding sequence is TGCGCCAGCAGCCCTTCAGGGACAGGGGACTCACCCCTCCACTTT.

This chain uses TRBV11-2 with TRBJ2-1; 8 bases fit TRBD2. The germline gives CDR1 SGHAT, CDR2 FQNNGV. Trimming removed 5 bases from V and 4 bases from J; junction bases left unmatched: 7. The CDR3 runs 15 residues. The CDR3 region is CASSIRLAPYNEQFF. The CDR3 DNA reads TGTGCCAGCAGCATTCGACTAGCGCCTTACAATGAGCAGTTCTTC.

The chain has TRBV11-1 and TRBJ2-1; a possible D gene is TRBD1 (6 bases). The V and J ends lost 5 bases and 1 base respectively, with 15 bases between them. The CDR3 totals 16 residues. The germline gives CDR1 SGHAT, CDR2 FQDESV (reference sequence). The CDR3 spells CASSPKRGLSYNEQFF. Written as DNA, the CDR3 is TGTGCCAGCAGCCCGAAGAGGGGGTTGTCCTACAATGAGCAGTTCTTC.

This chain uses TRBV5-1 with TRBJ2-2; perhaps TRBD1 as D (5 bases). CDR3 length equals 16 residues. The V end was cut by 2 bases, the J end by 2 bases, with 13 bases between. The germline V gene has CDR1 SGHRS and CDR2 YFSETQ. CDR3 residues: CASSFDSRANTGELFF. In DNA, the CDR3 is TGCGCCAGCAGCTTCGACAGTCGGGCTAACACCGGGGAGCTGTTTTTT.

The rearrangement joins TRBV10-3 to TRBJ1-2; unclear D gene. Trimming took off 3 bases at V and 8 bases at J, with 7 bases between the two ends. The CDR3 is made up of 11 amino acids. Germline CDR1 and CDR2: ENHRY and SYGVKD. The CDR3 is CAISDLGGYTF. The CDR3 nucleotides are TGTGCCATCAGTGACCTCGGGGGCTACACCTTC.

V usage is TRBV12-3 or TRBV12-4 and J usage is TRBJ1-2; D ambiguous. This CDR3 is built from 13 residues. V lost 7 bases and J lost 4, with 13 bases in between. The CDR3 here is CASTALEGYGYTF. As DNA, the CDR3 is TGTGCCAGCACCGCGCTTGAGGGCTATGGCTACACCTTC.

The table lists this clone with a count of one. The rearrangement links TRBV18 to TRBJ1-1; TRBD1 agrees at 7 bases. The V gene's germline CDR1 is KGHSH and CDR2 LQKENI. The CDR3 covers 18 residues. V lost 3 bases to trimming and J lost 3 bases; unmatched junction nucleotides: 16. CDR3: CASSPRLSSGTGDTEAFF. The DNA of the CDR3 is TGTGCCAGCTCACCCCGGTTAAGTTCGGGCACAGGGGACACTGAAGCTTTCTTT.

The CDR3 bases are TGTGCCAGTAGTTCCGGGACAGGGGGCAATCAGCCCCAGCATTTT. Translation: CASSSGTGGNQPQHF. This rearrangement joins TRBV19 to TRBJ1-5, with TRBD1 identical over 10 bases. The ends lost 5 bases at V and 2 bases at J; junction bases unmatched: 3. The germline V gene has CDR1 LNHDA and CDR2 SQIVND (reference sequence). The CDR3 consists of 15 residues.

The V gene is TRBV6-5, the J gene TRBJ1-1; D gene uncertain. V shed 2 bases and J shed 6 bases, with 16 bases lying between them. This CDR3 is built from 15 residues. In germline, CDR1 is MNHEY, CDR2 SVGAGI. The CDR3 bases are TGTGCCAGCAGTTACCAACCACCCAAAACGGCTGAAGCTTTCTTT. It encodes CASSYQPPKTAEAFF.

J is TRBJ1-5 and V is TRBV3-1 (or the pseudogene TRBV3-2); maybe TRBD1 (6 bases). Germline CDR1 LGHDT, CDR2 YNNKEL (reference sequence). V was pared by 0 bases and J by 2 bases, with 14 bases between. The CDR3 length is 17 residues. The CDR3 nucleotides read TGTGCCAGCAGCCAAGATATCGTCAGGGGTGGCAATCAGCCCCAGCATTTT. Its protein product is CASSQDIVRGGNQPQHF.

This clone was seen a handful of times. The chain has TRBV4-3 and TRBJ2-1; D gene ambiguous. Germline V gene sequence: CDR1 LGHNA, CDR2 YSLEER. V lost 1 base to trimming and J lost 0 bases, with 7 bases between them. The CDR3 loop spans 15 amino acids. This CDR3 reads CASSQGPGSYNEQFF. CDR3 sequence (DNA): TGCGCCAGCAGCCAAGGTCCAGGCTCCTACAATGAGCAGTTCTTC.

The chain combines TRBV12-3 or TRBV12-4 with TRBJ1-1; D is uncertain. The V gene lost 3 bases and the J gene lost 8 bases, with 7 bases spanning the gap. The CDR3 runs to 11 residues. The CDR3 bases are TGTGCCAGCAGTTTTGAGGGAGAAGCTTTCTTT. This codes for CASSFEGEAFF.

The rearrangement links TRBV7-3 to TRBJ2-1; 8 bases match TRBD2. Germline V gene sequence: CDR1 SGHTA, CDR2 FQGTGA. CDR3 size: 15 residues. Trimming at V came to 2 bases and at J to 4 bases, leaving 4 bases not matched to a gene. CDR3 sequence (DNA): TGTGCCAGCAGCTTAGCGGGGGGCACATACAATGAGCAGTTCTTC. It yields the protein CASSLAGGTYNEQFF.